The 10 T cell receptor beta chains below were found in one sample sequenced in a study of shared clonotypes between healthy human individuals. Method: immunoSEQ multiplex PCR; TCRdb's copy keeps in-frame clones and lacks some. This sample has 630,000 or so clones, with 95% to 98% found just once. Terminally differentiated effector memory CD45RA+ cells were excluded by CCR7 positive selection of CD45RO-negative cells. Specimen: naive CD8+ T cells sorted from blood. These receptors were taken from a man aged 25-45 years in good health.

DNA for the CDR3: TGCGCCAGCAGCTTGGTGCCTAGCGAAAGCTACGAGCAGTACTTC. Protein sequence: CASSLVPSESYEQYF. The genes are TRBV5-1 and TRBJ2-7, with TRBD2 as a possible D gene (6 bases). Trimming pared 0 bases from V and 3 bases from J, leaving 13 bases between. Germline assignment: CDR1 SGHRS and CDR2 YFSETQ. This CDR3 has 15 residues.

This clone was recorded only once. V usage is TRBV6-8 and J usage is TRBJ2-3, with D uncertain. The CDR3 has 13 amino acids. The V end lost 2 bases, the J end lost 7 bases, and 10 bases lay between the germline ends. Germline loops: CDR1 MNHGY, CDR2 SAAAGT. Here the CDR3 DNA reads TGTGCCAGCAGTTACATCTACTACTATACGCAGTATTTT. This encodes CASSYIYYYTQYF.

The chain uses TRBV7-9 and TRBJ2-5, with 9 bases identical to TRBD2. The germline V gene has CDR1 SEHNR and CDR2 FQNEAQ (reference sequence). After removal of 1 base from V and 0 bases from J, the junction contained 6 bases not matched to a gene. CDR3 length equals 17 residues. The CDR3 DNA reads TGTGCCAGCAGCTTAGTTGGACTAGCGCTAGACCAAGAGACCCAGTACTTC. This encodes CASSLVGLALDQETQYF.

With respect to this clone: Other DNA sequences of this sample code for an identical CDR3. J is TRBJ2-7 and V is TRBV27; D is uncertain. Trimming shortened V by 2 bases and J by 1 base, and 6 bases separated the two germline ends. Germline assignment: CDR1 MNHEY and CDR2 SMNVEV (reference sequence). The CDR3 is made up of 13 amino acids. The CDR3 DNA reads TGTGCCAGCAGTTTAAGCCGATCCTACGAGCAGTACTTC. As protein: CASSLSRSYEQYF.

J is TRBJ2-7 and V is TRBV10-1; no clear D gene. The V end was cut by 10 bases, the J end by 6 bases, with 16 bases between. CDR3 length: 12 amino acids. Germline-derived CDR1 and CDR2 are WNHNN and SYGVQD (reference sequence). DNA of the CDR3: TGCGCCATCTCAAGGAAGGGCCGCGAGCAGTACTTC. Amino acid sequence: CAISRKGREQYF.

The chain employs TRBV13 and TRBJ2-7; 10 positions agree with TRBD2. V was pared by 6 bases and J by 4 bases, with 9 bases of the junction left unmatched. The V gene's germline CDR1 is PRHDT and CDR2 FYEKMQ (reference sequence). The CDR3 has 15 amino acids. The CDR3 coding sequence is TGTGCCAGCAGTTTCAGCGGGAGGGCCCCTTACGAGCAGTACTTC. Encoded protein: CASSFSGRAPYEQYF. The variable domain in full, completed from reference TRBV13 and TRBJ2-7, reads AAGVIQSPRHLIKEKRETATLKCYPIPRHDTVYWYQQGPGQDPQFLISFYEKMQSDKGSIPDRFSAQQFSDYHSELNMSSLELGDSALYFCASSFSGRAPYEQYFGPGTRLTVT.

The V gene is TRBV11-2, the J gene TRBJ2-1, with 14 positions matching TRBD2. The germline CDR1 and CDR2 sequences are SGHAT and FQNNGV. The ends lost 5 bases at V and 9 bases at J; junction bases unmatched: 6. The length of the CDR3 is 15 residues. The CDR3 region has the DNA TGTGCCAGCAGCAGAGGGACTAGCGGGAGTGGTGAGCAGTTCTTC. Its translation: CASSRGTSGSGEQFF.

In nucleotides, the CDR3 is TGTGCCAGCACCGGCGTACGACAGGGTTTTAGAGAAGCTTTCTTT. Amino acid sequence: CASTGVRQGFREAFF. The chain carries TRBV7-2 and TRBJ1-1; TRBD1 matches at 7 bases. V lost 7 bases, J lost 8 bases, and 16 bases stayed unmatched. Germline values: CDR1 SGHTA, CDR2 FQGNSA. The CDR3 is 15 amino acids. The entire variable domain, with the rest obtained from reference TRBV7-2 and TRBJ1-1, is as follows: GAGVSQSPSNKVTEKGKDVELRCDPISGHTALYWYRQSLGQGLEFLIYFQGNSAPDKSGLPSDRFSAERTGGSVSTLTIQRTQQEDSAVYLCASTGVRQGFREAFFGQGTRLTVV.

The chain combines TRBV5-4 with TRBJ1-1; D gene unclear. The V gene lost 3 bases and the J gene lost 3 bases, with 18 bases spanning the gap. Germline assignment: CDR1 SGHNT and CDR2 YYREEE (reference sequence). The CDR3 runs to 16 residues. In nucleotides, the CDR3 is TGTGCCAGCAGCTACCCTGCGGGCCCCGGGGACACTGAAGCTTTCTTT. Translating gives CASSYPAGPGDTEAFF.

The J gene is TRBJ2-2, the V gene TRBV5-3; D unclear. TRBV5-3 is known as an ORF, though its function is uncertain. The ends were cut back, 2 bases at V and 6 bases at J, with 11 bases in the middle. This CDR3 has 14 amino acids. In nucleotides, the CDR3 is TGTGCCAGAAGCTTTGTAGCCTCGGCCGGGGAGCTGTTTTTT. This gives the protein CARSFVASAGELFF.